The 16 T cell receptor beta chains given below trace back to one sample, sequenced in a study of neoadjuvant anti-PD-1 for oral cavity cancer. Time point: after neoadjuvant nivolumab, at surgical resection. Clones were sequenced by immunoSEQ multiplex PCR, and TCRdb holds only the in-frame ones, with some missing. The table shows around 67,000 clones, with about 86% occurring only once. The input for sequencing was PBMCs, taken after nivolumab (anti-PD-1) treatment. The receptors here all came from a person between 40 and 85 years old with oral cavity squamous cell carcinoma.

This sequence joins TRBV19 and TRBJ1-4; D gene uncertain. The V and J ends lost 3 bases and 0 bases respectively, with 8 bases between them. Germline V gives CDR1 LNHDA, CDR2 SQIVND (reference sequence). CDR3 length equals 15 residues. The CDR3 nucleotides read TGTGCCAGTAGTATCGGGCAAGCAACTAATGAAAAACTGTTTTTT. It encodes CASSIGQATNEKLFF.

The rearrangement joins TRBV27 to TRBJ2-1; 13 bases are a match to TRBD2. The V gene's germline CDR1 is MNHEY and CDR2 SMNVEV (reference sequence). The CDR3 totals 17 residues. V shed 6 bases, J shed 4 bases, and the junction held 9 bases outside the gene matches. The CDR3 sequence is CASSGGTSGTRYNEQFF. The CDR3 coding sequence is TGTGCCAGCAGCGGCGGGACTAGCGGGACTAGATACAATGAGCAGTTCTTC.

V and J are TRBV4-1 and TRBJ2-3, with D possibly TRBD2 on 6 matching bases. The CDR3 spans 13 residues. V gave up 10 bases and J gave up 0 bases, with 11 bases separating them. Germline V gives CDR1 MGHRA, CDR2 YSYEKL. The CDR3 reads CATWDSSTDTQYF. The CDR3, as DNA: TGCGCCACCTGGGACTCTAGCACAGATACGCAGTATTTT.

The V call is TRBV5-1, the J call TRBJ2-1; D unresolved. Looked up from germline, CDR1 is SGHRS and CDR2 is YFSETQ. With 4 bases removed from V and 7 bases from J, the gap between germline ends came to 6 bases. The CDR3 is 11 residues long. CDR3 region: CASSIQNEQFF. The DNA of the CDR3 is TGCGCCAGCAGCATCCAGAATGAGCAGTTCTTC. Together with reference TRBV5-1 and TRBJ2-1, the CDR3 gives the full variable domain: KAGVTQTPRYLIKTRGQQVTLSCSPISGHRSVSWYQQTPGQGLQFLFEYFSETQRNKGNFPGRFSGRQFSNSRSEMNVSTLELGDSALYLCASSIQNEQFFGPGTRLTVL.

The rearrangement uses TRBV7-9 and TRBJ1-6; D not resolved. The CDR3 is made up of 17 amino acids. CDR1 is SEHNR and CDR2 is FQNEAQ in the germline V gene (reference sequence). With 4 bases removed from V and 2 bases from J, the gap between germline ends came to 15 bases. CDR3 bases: TGTGCCAGCAGCTCCCTTCGTCTGGGGACCTATAATTCACCCCTCCACTTT. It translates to CASSSLRLGTYNSPLHF. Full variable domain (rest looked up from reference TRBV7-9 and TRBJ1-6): DTGVSQNPRHKITKRGQNVTFRCDPISEHNRLYWYRQTLGQGPEFLTYFQNEAQLEKSRLLSDRFSAERPKGSFSTLEIQRTEQGDSAMYLCASSSLRLGTYNSPLHFGNGTRLTVT.

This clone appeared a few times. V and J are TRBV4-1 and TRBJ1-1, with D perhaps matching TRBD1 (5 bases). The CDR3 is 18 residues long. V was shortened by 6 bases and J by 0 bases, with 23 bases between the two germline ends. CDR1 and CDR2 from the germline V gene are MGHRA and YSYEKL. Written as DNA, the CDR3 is TGCGCCAGCAGTCAGACGGCGGTGGGACTGAGATTGAACACTGAAGCTTTCTTT. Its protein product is CASSQTAVGLRLNTEAFF.

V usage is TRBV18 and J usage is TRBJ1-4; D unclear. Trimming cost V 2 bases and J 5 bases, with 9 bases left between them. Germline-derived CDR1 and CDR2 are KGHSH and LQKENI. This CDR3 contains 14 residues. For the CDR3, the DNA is TGTGCCAGCTCACCAAGACGGGGAAATGAAAAACTGTTTTTT. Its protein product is CASSPRRGNEKLFF.

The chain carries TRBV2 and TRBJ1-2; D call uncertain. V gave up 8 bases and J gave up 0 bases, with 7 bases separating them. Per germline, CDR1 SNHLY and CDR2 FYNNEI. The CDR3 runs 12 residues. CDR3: CASWRSNYGYTF. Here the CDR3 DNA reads TGTGCCAGCTGGCGGTCTAACTATGGCTACACCTTC.

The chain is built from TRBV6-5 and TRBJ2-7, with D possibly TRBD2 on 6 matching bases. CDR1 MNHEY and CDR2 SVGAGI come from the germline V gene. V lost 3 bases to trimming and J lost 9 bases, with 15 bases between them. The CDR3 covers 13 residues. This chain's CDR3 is CASSYSGGGGQYF. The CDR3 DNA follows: TGTGCCAGCAGTTATAGCGGTGGGGGAGGGCAGTACTTC.

CDR3 protein: CASSPGWSYGYTF. The CDR3 bases are TGTGCCAGCAGTCCCGGCTGGAGCTATGGCTACACCTTC. The V call is TRBV27, the J call TRBJ1-2; D call uncertain. Germline-derived CDR1 and CDR2 are MNHEY and SMNVEV (reference sequence). The CDR3 contains 13 residues. Trimming pared 5 bases from V and 4 bases from J, leaving 11 bases between.

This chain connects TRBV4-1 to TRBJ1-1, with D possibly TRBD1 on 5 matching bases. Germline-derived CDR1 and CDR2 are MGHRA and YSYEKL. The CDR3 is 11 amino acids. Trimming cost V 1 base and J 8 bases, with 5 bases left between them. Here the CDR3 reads CASSQGGEAFF. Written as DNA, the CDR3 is TGCGCCAGCAGCCAAGGGGGGGAAGCTTTCTTT.

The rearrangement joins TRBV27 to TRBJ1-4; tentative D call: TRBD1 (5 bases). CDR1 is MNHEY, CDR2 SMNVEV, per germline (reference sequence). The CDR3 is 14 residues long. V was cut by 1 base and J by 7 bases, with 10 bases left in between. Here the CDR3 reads CASSLFGATEKLFF. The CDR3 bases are TGTGCCAGCAGTTTATTCGGGGCTACTGAAAAACTGTTTTTT.

Written as DNA, the CDR3 is TGTGCCAGTAGTCCTTTTAGGGGGGGGGAGCAGTTCTTC. This encodes CASSPFRGGEQFF. This rearrangement joins TRBV19 to TRBJ2-1, with D possibly being TRBD2 (7 bases). With 5 bases removed from V and 10 bases from J, the gap between germline ends came to 15 bases. Per germline, CDR1 LNHDA and CDR2 SQIVND (reference sequence). This CDR3 is built from 13 residues. Full variable domain (remainder filled in from reference TRBV19 and TRBJ2-1): DGGITQSPKYLFRKEGQNVTLSCEQNLNHDAMYWYRQDPGQGLRLIYYSQIVNDFQKGDIAEGYSVSREKKESFPLTVTSAQKNPTAFYLCASSPFRGGEQFFGPGTRLTVL.

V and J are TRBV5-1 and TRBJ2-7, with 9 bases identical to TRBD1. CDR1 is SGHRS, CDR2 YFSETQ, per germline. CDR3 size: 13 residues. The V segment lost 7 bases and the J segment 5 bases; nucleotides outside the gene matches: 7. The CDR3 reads CASARDRVDEQYF. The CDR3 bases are TGCGCCAGCGCCAGGGACAGGGTTGACGAGCAGTACTTC.

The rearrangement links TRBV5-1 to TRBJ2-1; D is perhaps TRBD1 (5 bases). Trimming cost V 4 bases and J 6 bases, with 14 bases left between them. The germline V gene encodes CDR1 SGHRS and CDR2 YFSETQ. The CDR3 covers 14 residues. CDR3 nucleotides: TGCGCCAGCAGCCAGGGCTACCCGAGCAATGAGCAGTTCTTC. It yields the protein CASSQGYPSNEQFF. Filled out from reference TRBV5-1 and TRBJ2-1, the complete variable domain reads KAGVTQTPRYLIKTRGQQVTLSCSPISGHRSVSWYQQTPGQGLQFLFEYFSETQRNKGNFPGRFSGRQFSNSRSEMNVSTLELGDSALYLCASSQGYPSNEQFFGPGTRLTVL.

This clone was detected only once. The DNA of the CDR3 is TGTGCCAGCAGTCGGGGACAGGGGGCTTGGGAGACCCAGTACTTC. It yields the protein CASSRGQGAWETQYF. The V and J genes are TRBV7-2 and TRBJ2-5; 12 positions agree with TRBD1. CDR1 is SGHTA and CDR2 is FQGNSA in the germline V gene. The CDR3 length is 15 residues. Trimming at V came to 6 bases and at J to 5 bases, leaving 7 bases not matched to a gene. The complete variable domain, with remaining parts taken from reference TRBV7-2 and TRBJ2-5, reads GAGVSQSPSNKVTEKGKDVELRCDPISGHTALYWYRQSLGQGLEFLIYFQGNSAPDKSGLPSDRFSAERTGGSVSTLTIQRTQQEDSAVYLCASSRGQGAWETQYFGPGTRLLVL.